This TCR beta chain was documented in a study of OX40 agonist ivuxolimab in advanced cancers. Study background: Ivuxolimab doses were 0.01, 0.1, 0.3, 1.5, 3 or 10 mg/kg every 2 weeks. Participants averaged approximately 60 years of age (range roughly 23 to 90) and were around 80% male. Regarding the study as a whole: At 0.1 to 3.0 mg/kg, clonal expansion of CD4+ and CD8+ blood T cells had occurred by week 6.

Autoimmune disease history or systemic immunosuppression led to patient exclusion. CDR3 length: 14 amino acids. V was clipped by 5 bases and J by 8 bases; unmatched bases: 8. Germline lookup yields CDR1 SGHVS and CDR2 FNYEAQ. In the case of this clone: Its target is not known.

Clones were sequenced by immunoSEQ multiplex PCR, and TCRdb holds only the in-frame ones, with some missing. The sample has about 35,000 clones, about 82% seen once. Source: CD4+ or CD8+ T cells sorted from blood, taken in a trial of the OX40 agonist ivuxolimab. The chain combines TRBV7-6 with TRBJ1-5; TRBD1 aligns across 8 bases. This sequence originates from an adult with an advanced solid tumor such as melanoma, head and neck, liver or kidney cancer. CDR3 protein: CASSPIGQGKPQHF. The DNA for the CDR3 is TGTGCCAGCAGCCCTATTGGACAGGGTAAGCCCCAGCATTTT.